Each of the 26 T cell receptor beta chains below was sequenced from the same sample in a study of blood T cell repertoires in COVID-19. Method: immunoSEQ multiplex PCR; TCRdb's copy keeps in-frame clones and lacks some. The table shows hundreds of thousands of clones, with about 90% occurring only once. The sequenced material came from PBMCs or T cells enriched from blood (not recorded which). All receptors come from a woman younger than 45 with acute COVID-19.

The V gene is TRBV6-5, the J gene TRBJ1-4; D is unresolved. Per germline, CDR1 MNHEY and CDR2 SVGAGI. Trimming took 10 bases from V and 5 from J, leaving 11 bases between them. The CDR3 length is 12 residues. CDR3 coding DNA: TGTGCCACCGCGGCGGGGAATGAAAAACTGTTTTTT. Encoded protein: CATAAGNEKLFF.

This chain connects TRBV28 to TRBJ1-2; 7 bases align to TRBD1. Germline CDR1 reads MDHEN; CDR2 reads SYDVKM. J lost 7 bases, V lost 5 bases, and 7 bases had no gene match. This CDR3 contains 13 residues. CDR3 region: CASSIVDRVGYTF. The CDR3 DNA reads as TGTGCCAGCAGTATCGTCGACAGGGTTGGCTACACCTTC.

The gene calls are TRBV11-1 and TRBJ2-7; D is unresolved. CDR1 and CDR2 from the germline V gene are SGHAT and FQDESV (reference sequence). V dropped 1 base and J dropped 3 bases, with 4 bases sitting between them. The CDR3 totals 12 residues. The CDR3: CASSLVSYEQYF. The CDR3 nucleotides are TGTGCCAGCAGCTTAGTTAGCTACGAGCAGTACTTC.

The chain carries TRBV4-3 and TRBJ2-7; 9 nucleotides align to TRBD1. The J segment lost 3 bases and the V segment lost 3 bases, leaving 6 bases of the junction unmatched. The germline gives CDR1 LGHNA, CDR2 YSLEER. The CDR3 consists of 15 residues. The CDR3 loop reads CASSHAGTGSYEQYF. The CDR3 bases are TGCGCCAGCAGCCACGCCGGGACAGGGAGCTACGAGCAGTACTTC.

This sequence joins TRBV4-1 and TRBJ2-1; 9 nucleotides agree with TRBD2. V lost 0 bases, J lost 9 bases, and 12 bases stayed unmatched. The CDR3 sequence is 17 residues long. Germline V gene sequence: CDR1 MGHRA, CDR2 YSYEKL. The CDR3 nucleotides are TGCGCCAGCAGCCAAGATGAAACGGCGGGGGGGCTCTCTGAGCAGTTCTTC. This encodes CASSQDETAGGLSEQFF.

The chain joins TRBV27 to TRBJ2-7; possible D gene TRBD1, 7 bases. V lost 6 bases, J lost 2 bases, and 17 bases lay in between. The CDR3 spans 15 residues. Germline lookup yields CDR1 MNHEY and CDR2 SMNVEV (reference sequence). The CDR3 nucleotides read TGTGCCAGCAGCTGGGGGGCAGGGGGGCCCTACGAGCAGTACTTC. Its protein is CASSWGAGGPYEQYF.

The rearrangement uses TRBV19 and TRBJ1-3, with D uncertain. The CDR3 spans 17 residues. CDR1 and CDR2 (germline): LNHDA, SQIVND (reference sequence). With 9 bases removed from V and 0 bases from J, the gap between germline ends came to 21 bases. CDR3 nucleotides: TGTGCCAGCCGATCCGCGCGGAACACCGGCTCTGGAAACACCATATATTTT. It translates to CASRSARNTGSGNTIYF.

This rearrangement joins TRBV7-8 to TRBJ1-1, with D perhaps matching TRBD1 (6 bases). V lost 1 base and J lost 6, with 15 bases in between. The germline V gene has CDR1 SGHVS and CDR2 FQNEAQ. CDR3 length equals 15 residues. This CDR3 reads CASSLVGGGSAEAFF. The CDR3 DNA is TGTGCCAGCAGCTTAGTTGGGGGCGGTTCCGCTGAAGCTTTCTTT.

The chain links TRBV13 to TRBJ2-7, with 7 nucleotides matching TRBD1. CDR3 size: 16 residues. The junction had 7 bases not matched to a gene; V was cut back by 0 bases and J by 2 bases. Germline V gene data show CDR1 as PRHDT and CDR2 as FYEKMQ (reference sequence). The CDR3 sequence: CASSLGDRPRAYEQYF. Written as DNA, the CDR3 is TGTGCCAGCAGCTTAGGGGACAGGCCTAGGGCCTACGAGCAGTACTTC.

The chain recombines TRBV7-9 with TRBJ1-1, with D perhaps TRBD1 (5 bases). Trimming shortened V by 5 bases and J by 1 base, and 14 bases separated the two germline ends. CDR3 length: 15 amino acids. Germline CDR1 SEHNR, CDR2 FQNEAQ (reference sequence). The CDR3 region has the DNA TGTGCCAGCAGCCCTCGTGGGGGGACGAACACTGAAGCTTTCTTT. Encoded protein: CASSPRGGTNTEAFF.

V gene TRBV2 combines with J gene TRBJ2-7; a weak D match, TRBD1 (6 bases). This CDR3 has 14 residues. Germline lookup yields CDR1 SNHLY and CDR2 FYNNEI. Trimming cost V 6 bases and J 0 bases, with 12 bases left between them. CDR3 sequence (DNA): TGTGCCAGCAGCAGGGACAATATCTCCTACGAGCAGTACTTC. This sequence encodes CASSRDNISYEQYF. Full variable domain (remainder filled in from reference TRBV2 and TRBJ2-7): EPEVTQTPSHQVTQMGQEVILRCVPISNHLYFYWYRQILGQKVEFLVSFYNNEISEKSEIFDDQFSVERPDGSNFTLKIRSTKLEDSAMYFCASSRDNISYEQYFGPGTRLTVT.

The genes are TRBV29-1 and TRBJ2-2; TRBD1 matches at 8 bases. V was clipped by 4 bases and J by 5 bases; unmatched bases: 6. Germline V gene lookup returns CDR1 SQVTM and CDR2 ANQGSEA. CDR3 length: 14 amino acids. The DNA of the CDR3 is TGCAGCGTTGGGGGGACAGGCAAAACCGGGGAGCTGTTTTTT. Protein product: CSVGGTGKTGELFF.

The chain uses TRBV2 and TRBJ2-5; 10 bases map to TRBD2. Germline CDR1 is SNHLY and CDR2 is FYNNEI. J was trimmed by 5 bases and V by 6 bases; bases with no gene match: 6. This CDR3 contains 14 residues. This chain's CDR3 is CASSPLLAGETQYF. The CDR3 DNA reads TGTGCCAGCAGCCCTTTACTAGCGGGGGAGACCCAGTACTTC.

The V and J genes are TRBV6-1 and TRBJ1-2, with 7 bases aligning to TRBD1. V was pared by 3 bases and J by 4 bases, with 8 bases of the junction left unmatched. Germline loops: CDR1 MNHNS, CDR2 SASEGT. This CDR3 spans 15 amino acids. The CDR3: CASSEEGQFFYGYTF. The DNA of the CDR3 is TGTGCCAGCAGTGAGGAGGGACAGTTCTTCTATGGCTACACCTTC.

This chain links TRBV27 with TRBJ1-2; D possibly corresponds to TRBD1 (5 bases). The ends were cut back, 3 bases at V and 8 bases at J, with 19 bases in the middle. Germline CDR1 reads MNHEY; CDR2 reads SMNVEV (reference sequence). The CDR3 runs 15 residues. This CDR3 reads CASSFQMKGLWGYTF. The CDR3 DNA follows: TGTGCCAGCAGTTTTCAGATGAAGGGGCTTTGGGGCTACACCTTC.

The V gene is TRBV2, the J gene TRBJ1-2, with D unclear. V lost 5 bases, J lost 7 bases, and 11 bases lay in between. The CDR3 extends over 12 amino acids. Germline-derived CDR1 and CDR2 are SNHLY and FYNNEI. Here the CDR3 reads CASSRRVGGYTF. The CDR3 nucleotides read TGTGCCAGCAGTAGGAGGGTAGGTGGCTACACCTTC.

V and J are TRBV28 and TRBJ1-2; 9 bases are shared with TRBD1. The ends lost 8 bases at V and 8 bases at J; junction bases unmatched: 3. Germline CDR1 is MDHEN and CDR2 is SYDVKM. The CDR3 has 11 amino acids. The CDR3 nucleotides are TGTGCCAGCGGACAGGGGTGGGGCTACACCTTC. This sequence encodes CASGQGWGYTF.

The V call is TRBV4-1, the J call TRBJ2-5, with a possible D match to TRBD2 (6 bases). Trimming left V 3 bases short and J 5 bases short, with 19 bases between. Germline V gene data show CDR1 as MGHRA and CDR2 as YSYEKL. The CDR3 loop spans 16 amino acids. The CDR3 protein is CASSQEGPRLVETQYF. CDR3 DNA: TGCGCCAGCAGCCAGGAGGGACCGAGGCTTGTGGAGACCCAGTACTTC.

The chain has TRBV10-3 and TRBJ1-1, with a possible D match to TRBD1 (6 bases). Trimming took off 3 bases at V and 3 bases at J, with 11 bases between the two ends. This CDR3 is built from 14 residues. Germline V gene lookup returns CDR1 ENHRY and CDR2 SYGVKD. CDR3 protein: CAISDQGTDTEAFF. The CDR3 nucleotides read TGTGCCATCAGTGATCAGGGGACGGACACTGAAGCTTTCTTT.

The rearrangement joins TRBV19 to TRBJ1-5; D unclear. V shed 5 bases and J shed 9 bases, with 14 bases lying between them. The CDR3 has 13 amino acids. Germline V gene lookup returns CDR1 LNHDA and CDR2 SQIVND (reference sequence). In DNA form, the CDR3 reads TGTGCCAGTAGTGCCCTACTTAATTGGCCCCAGCATTTT. Protein: CASSALLNWPQHF. Full variable domain (missing parts from reference TRBV19 and TRBJ1-5): DGGITQSPKYLFRKEGQNVTLSCEQNLNHDAMYWYRQDPGQGLRLIYYSQIVNDFQKGDIAEGYSVSREKKESFPLTVTSAQKNPTAFYLCASSALLNWPQHFGDGTRLSIL.

The V call is TRBV10-3, the J call TRBJ2-5, with 10 bases identical to TRBD1. The J segment lost 1 base and the V segment lost 11 bases, leaving 7 bases of the junction unmatched. Germline V gives CDR1 ENHRY, CDR2 SYGVKD. The CDR3 extends over 14 amino acids. The CDR3 here is CAAGQGTPQETQYF. The CDR3 DNA reads TGTGCCGCGGGACAGGGGACGCCCCAAGAGACCCAGTACTTC.

The chain joins TRBV9 to TRBJ2-2; tentatively, D is TRBD2 (5 bases). Germline CDR1 reads SGDLS; CDR2 reads YYNGEE. V was shortened by 4 bases and J by 5 bases, with 18 bases between the two germline ends. CDR3 length equals 16 residues. The CDR3 coding sequence is TGTGCCAGCAGCCCCAACGTAGCGACCAGGACCGGGGAGCTGTTTTTT. Translation gives CASSPNVATRTGELFF.

The genes are TRBV4-2 and TRBJ1-5; D unclear. The CDR3 totals 15 residues. Germline V gene data show CDR1 as LGHNA and CDR2 as YNFKEQ. V was shortened by 0 bases and J by 1 base, with 7 bases between the two germline ends. CDR3 coding DNA: TGTGCCAGCAGCCAAGAGAGCGTAAGCAATCAGCCCCAGCATTTT. It codes for CASSQESVSNQPQHF.

V gene TRBV3-1 (or the pseudogene TRBV3-2) combines with J gene TRBJ2-7, with 11 bases matching TRBD1. Per the germline V gene, CDR1 is LGHDT and CDR2 is YNNKEL (reference sequence). The V segment lost 0 bases and the J segment 2 bases; nucleotides outside the gene matches: 6. The CDR3 loop spans 17 amino acids. CDR3 amino acids: CASSQDLRDRGAYEQYF. CDR3 nucleotide sequence: TGTGCCAGCAGCCAAGATCTCCGGGACAGGGGGGCCTACGAGCAGTACTTC.

The J gene is TRBJ2-3, the V gene TRBV18; 7 bases map to TRBD2. Germline V gene lookup returns CDR1 KGHSH and CDR2 LQKENI. There are 16 residues in the CDR3. V lost 3 bases, J lost 1 base, and 7 bases stayed unmatched. The CDR3 region has the DNA TGTGCCAGCTCACCCATGGAGGGAGGGGGCACAGATACGCAGTATTTT. Encoded protein: CASSPMEGGGTDTQYF.

The chain links TRBV18 to TRBJ2-7; maybe TRBD2 (6 bases). V dropped 3 bases and J dropped 3 bases, with 12 bases sitting between them. CDR1 and CDR2 from the germline V gene are KGHSH and LQKENI. The CDR3 is 14 amino acids. CDR3 in DNA: TGTGCCAGCTCACCGATAGCGGACGGCTACGAGCAGTACTTC. Translation: CASSPIADGYEQYF. Together with reference TRBV18 and TRBJ2-7, the CDR3 gives the full variable domain: NAGVMQNPRHLVRRRGQEARLRCSPMKGHSHVYWYRQLPEEGLKFMVYLQKENIIDESGMPKERFSAEFPKEGPSILRIQQVVRGDSAAYFCASSPIADGYEQYFGPGTRLTVT.